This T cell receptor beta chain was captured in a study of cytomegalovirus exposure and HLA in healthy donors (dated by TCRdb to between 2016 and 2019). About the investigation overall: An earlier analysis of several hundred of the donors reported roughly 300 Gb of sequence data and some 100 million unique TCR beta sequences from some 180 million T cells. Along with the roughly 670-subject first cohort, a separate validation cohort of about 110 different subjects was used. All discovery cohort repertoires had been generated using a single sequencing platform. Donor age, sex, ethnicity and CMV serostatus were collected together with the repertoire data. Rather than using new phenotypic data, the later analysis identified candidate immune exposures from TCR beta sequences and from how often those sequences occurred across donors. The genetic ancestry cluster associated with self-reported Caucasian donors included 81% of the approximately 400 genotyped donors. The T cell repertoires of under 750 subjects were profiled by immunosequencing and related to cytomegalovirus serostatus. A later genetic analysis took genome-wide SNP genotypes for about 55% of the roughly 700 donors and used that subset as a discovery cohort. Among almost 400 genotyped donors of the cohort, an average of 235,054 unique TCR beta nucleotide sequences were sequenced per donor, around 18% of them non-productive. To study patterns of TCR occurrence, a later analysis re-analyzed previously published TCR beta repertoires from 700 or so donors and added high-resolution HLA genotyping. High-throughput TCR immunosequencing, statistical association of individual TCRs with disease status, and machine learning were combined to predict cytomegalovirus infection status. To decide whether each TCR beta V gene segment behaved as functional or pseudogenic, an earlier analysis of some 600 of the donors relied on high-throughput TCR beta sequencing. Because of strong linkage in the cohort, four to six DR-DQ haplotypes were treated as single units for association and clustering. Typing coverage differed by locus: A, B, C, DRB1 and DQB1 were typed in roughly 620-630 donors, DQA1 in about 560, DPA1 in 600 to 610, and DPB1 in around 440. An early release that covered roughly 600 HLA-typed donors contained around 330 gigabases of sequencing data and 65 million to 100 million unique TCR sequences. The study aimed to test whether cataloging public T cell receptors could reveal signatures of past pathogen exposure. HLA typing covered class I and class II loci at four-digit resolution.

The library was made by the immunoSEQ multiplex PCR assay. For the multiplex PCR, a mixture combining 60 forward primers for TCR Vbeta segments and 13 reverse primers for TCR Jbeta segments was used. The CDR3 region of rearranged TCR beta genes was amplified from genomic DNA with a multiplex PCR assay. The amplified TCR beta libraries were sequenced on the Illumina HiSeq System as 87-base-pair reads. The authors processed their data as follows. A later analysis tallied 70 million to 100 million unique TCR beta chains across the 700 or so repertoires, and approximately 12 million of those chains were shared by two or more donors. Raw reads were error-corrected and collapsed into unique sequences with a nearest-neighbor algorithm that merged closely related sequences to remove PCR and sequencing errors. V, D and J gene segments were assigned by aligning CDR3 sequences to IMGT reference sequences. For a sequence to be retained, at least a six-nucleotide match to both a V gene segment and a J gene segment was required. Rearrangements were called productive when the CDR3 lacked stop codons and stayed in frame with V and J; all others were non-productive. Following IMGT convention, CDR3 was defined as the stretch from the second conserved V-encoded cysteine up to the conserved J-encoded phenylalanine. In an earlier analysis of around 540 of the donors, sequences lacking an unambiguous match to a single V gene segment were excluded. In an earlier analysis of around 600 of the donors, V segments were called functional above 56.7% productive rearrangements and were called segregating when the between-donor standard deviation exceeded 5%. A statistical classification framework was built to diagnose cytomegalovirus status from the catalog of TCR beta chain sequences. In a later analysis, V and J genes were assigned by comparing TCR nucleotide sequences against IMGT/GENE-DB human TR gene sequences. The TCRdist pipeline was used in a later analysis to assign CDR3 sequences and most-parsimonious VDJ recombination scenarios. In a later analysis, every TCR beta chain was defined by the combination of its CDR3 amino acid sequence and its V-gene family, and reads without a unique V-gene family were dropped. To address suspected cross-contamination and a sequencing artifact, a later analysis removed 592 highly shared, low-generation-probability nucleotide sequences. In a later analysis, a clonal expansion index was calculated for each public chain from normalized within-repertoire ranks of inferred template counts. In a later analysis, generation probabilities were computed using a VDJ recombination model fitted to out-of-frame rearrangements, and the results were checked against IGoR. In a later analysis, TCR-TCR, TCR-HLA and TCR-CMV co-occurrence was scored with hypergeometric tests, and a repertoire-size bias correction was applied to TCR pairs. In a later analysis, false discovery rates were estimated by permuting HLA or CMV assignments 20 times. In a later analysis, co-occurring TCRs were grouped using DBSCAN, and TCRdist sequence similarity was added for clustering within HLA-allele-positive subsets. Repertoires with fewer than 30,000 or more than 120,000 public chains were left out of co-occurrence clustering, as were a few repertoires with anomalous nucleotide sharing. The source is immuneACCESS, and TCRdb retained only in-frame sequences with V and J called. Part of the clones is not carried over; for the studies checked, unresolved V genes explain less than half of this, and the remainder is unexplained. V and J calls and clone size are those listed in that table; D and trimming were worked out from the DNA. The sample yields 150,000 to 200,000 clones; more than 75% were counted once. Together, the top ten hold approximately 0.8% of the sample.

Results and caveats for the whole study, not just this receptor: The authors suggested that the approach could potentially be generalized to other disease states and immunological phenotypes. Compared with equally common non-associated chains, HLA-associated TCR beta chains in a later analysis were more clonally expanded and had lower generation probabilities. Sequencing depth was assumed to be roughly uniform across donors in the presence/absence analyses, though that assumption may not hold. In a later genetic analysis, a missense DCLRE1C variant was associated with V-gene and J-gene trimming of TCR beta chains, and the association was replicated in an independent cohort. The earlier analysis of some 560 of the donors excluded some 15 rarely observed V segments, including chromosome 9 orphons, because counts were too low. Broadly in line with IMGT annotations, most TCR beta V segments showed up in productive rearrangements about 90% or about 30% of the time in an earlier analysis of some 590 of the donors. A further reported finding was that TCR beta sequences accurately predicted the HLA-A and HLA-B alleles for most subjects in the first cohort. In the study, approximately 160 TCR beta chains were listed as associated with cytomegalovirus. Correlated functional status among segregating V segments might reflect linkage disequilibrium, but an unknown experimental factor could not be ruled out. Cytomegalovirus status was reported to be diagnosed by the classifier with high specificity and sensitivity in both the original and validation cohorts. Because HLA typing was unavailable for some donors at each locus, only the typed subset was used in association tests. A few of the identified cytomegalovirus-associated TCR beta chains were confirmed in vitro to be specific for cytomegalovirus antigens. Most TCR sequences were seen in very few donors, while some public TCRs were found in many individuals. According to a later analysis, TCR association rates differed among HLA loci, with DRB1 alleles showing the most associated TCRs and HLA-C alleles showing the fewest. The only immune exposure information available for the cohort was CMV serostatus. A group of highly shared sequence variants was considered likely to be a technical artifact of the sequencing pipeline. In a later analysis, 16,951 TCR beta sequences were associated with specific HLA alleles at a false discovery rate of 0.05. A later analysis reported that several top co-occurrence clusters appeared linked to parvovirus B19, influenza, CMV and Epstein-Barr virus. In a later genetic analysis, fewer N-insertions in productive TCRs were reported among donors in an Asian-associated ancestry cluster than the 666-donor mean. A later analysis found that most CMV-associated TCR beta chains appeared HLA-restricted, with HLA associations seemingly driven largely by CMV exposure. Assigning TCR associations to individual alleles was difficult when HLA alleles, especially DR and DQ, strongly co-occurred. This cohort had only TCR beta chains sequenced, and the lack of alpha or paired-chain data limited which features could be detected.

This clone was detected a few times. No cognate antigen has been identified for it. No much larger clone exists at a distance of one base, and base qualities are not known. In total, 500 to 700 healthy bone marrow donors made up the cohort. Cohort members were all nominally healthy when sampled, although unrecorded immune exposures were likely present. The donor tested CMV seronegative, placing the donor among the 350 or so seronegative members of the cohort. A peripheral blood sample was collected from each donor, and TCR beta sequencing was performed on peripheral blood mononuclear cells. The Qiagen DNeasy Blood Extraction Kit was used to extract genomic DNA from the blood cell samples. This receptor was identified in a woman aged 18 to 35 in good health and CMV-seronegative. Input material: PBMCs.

CDR3 protein: CASSLQQNYGYTF. The DNA sequence is TGTGCCAGCAGTTTGCAACAGAACTATGGCTACACCTTC. The chain couples TRBV27 to TRBJ1-2, with no reliable assignment of the D segment. Trimming at the junction amounts to 3 bases on V and 2 bases on J, and the germline ends lie 7 bases apart. Via the germline V gene (reference sequence), CDR1 is MNHEY and CDR2 SMNVEV. The CDR3 runs 13 residues from the cysteine to the phenylalanine. Only the CDR3 part of the read is kept: 39 bases, read in frame from the first base.